This T cell receptor beta chain was captured in a study of cytomegalovirus exposure and HLA in healthy donors. Study outcomes and limitations: Productive rates of about 87% or about 30% were seen for most TCR beta V segments in an earlier analysis. Most subjects had HLA-A and HLA-B alleles reportedly predicted accurately by TCR beta sequences. Presence/absence analyses assumed roughly uniform sequencing depth across donors, which may not hold.

This clone was seen a few times. Antigen unknown. The CDR3 loop spans 17 amino acids. Trimming cost V 3 bases and J 3 bases; bases outside gene matches: 9. Germline V CDR1 and CDR2: SGHRS, YFSETQ. PCR involved 60 Vbeta and 13 Jbeta primers. Method: immunoSEQ multiplex PCR; TCRdb's copy keeps in-frame clones and lacks some. The profile shows tens of thousands of clones, about 78% of them singletons. This TCR was sampled from a woman between 25 and 40 years old in good health and CMV-seronegative. Sequenced material: PBMCs. This rearrangement joins TRBV5-1 to TRBJ1-4, with 9 bases lining up with TRBD1. The CDR3 here is CASSYTGGVGANEKLFF. CDR3 DNA: TGCGCCAGCAGCTACACAGGGGGCGTCGGGGCTAATGAAAAACTGTTTTTT.